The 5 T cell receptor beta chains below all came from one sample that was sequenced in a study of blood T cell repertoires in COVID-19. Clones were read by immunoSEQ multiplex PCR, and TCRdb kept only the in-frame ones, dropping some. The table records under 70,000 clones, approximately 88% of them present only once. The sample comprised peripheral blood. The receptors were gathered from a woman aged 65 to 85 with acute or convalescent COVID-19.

The CDR3 sequence is CSVRGAEETQYF. The CDR3 DNA reads as TGCAGCGTTCGAGGAGCGGAAGAGACCCAGTACTTC. The genes are TRBV29-1 and TRBJ2-5; a weak D match, TRBD2 (5 bases). The V end was cut by 5 bases, the J end by 3 bases, with 10 bases between. The germline V gene encodes CDR1 SQVTM and CDR2 ANQGSEA. The CDR3 is made up of 12 amino acids.

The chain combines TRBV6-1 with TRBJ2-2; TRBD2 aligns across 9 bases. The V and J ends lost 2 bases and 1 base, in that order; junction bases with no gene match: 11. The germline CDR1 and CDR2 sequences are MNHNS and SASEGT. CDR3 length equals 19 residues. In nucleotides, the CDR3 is TGTGCCAGCAGTGAATGGGTAGCGGGAGTGAAGAGGAACACCGGGGAGCTGTTTTTT. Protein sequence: CASSEWVAGVKRNTGELFF.

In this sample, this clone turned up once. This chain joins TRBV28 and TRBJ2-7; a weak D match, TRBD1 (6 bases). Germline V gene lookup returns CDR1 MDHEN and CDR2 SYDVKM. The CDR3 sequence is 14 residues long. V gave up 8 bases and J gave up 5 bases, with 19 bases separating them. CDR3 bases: TGTGCCAGCGCCGGACGACAGGCTGGGAACGAGCAGTACTTC. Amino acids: CASAGRQAGNEQYF.

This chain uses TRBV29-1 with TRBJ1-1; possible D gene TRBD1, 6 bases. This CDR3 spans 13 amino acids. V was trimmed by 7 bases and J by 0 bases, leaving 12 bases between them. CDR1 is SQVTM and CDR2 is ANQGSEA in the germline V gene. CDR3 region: CSGSGQMNTEAFF. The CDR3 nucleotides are TGCAGCGGCTCCGGACAGATGAACACTGAAGCTTTCTTT.

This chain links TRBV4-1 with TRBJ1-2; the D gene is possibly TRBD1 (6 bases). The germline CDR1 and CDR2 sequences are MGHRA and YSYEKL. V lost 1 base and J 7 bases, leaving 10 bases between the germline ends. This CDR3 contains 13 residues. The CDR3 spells CASSQGGGFGYTF. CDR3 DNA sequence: TGCGCCAGCAGCCAAGGGGGGGGCTTTGGCTACACCTTC.